The text below deals with one TCR beta chain. The antigen remains undetermined. This table comes from immunoSEQ multiplex PCR, and its TCRdb copy is limited to in-frame clones, with some not included. The sample lists roughly 93,000 clones, about four fifths seen once, with around 5.8% in the top ten. These data are taken from a study of OX40 agonist ivuxolimab in advanced cancers. Study background: Age averaged 60 years (range roughly 20 to 90), and around 78% were male.

CDR1 is SGHTA, CDR2 FQGNSA, per germline. Between the trimmed V and J ends, which lost 2 bases and 4 bases, there was a span of 14 bases. The CDR3 consists of 15 residues. Broader study findings: Expanded clones belonging to CD8+ T cells outnumbered, on average, those of CD4+. Partial responders at 0.1-3.0 mg/kg showed near-lowest clonal expansion. Among the nonresponders, some also had low normalized T-cell clonal expansion.

This TCR was sampled from an adult with an advanced solid tumor such as melanoma, head and neck, liver or kidney cancer. The chain combines TRBV7-2 with TRBJ1-2; D possibly corresponds to TRBD1 (6 bases). The specimen was CD4+ or CD8+ T cells sorted from blood, collected in a trial of the OX40 agonist ivuxolimab. The DNA for the CDR3 is TGTGCCAGCAGCTTAATTCGGGGGGGCGGCTATGGCTACACCTTC. It encodes CASSLIRGGGYGYTF.